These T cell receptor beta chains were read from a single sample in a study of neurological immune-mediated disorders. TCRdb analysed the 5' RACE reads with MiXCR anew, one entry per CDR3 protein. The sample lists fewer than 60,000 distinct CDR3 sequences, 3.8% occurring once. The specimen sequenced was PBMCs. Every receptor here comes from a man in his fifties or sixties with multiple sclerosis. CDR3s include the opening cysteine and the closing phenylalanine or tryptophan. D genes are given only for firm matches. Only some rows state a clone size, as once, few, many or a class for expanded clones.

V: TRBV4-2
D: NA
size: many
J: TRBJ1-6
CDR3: CASSSQASPLHF
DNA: TGTGCCAGCAGCTCCCAGGCTTCACCCCTCCACTTT

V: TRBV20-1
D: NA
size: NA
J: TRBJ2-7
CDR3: CSAISVRSSYEQYF
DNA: TGCAGTGCTATCAGCGTAAGAAGCTCCTACGAGCAGTACTTC

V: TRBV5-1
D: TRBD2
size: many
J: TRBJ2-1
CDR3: CASSLRGGDNEQFF
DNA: TGCGCCAGCAGCCTACGGGGGGGGGACAATGAGCAGTTCTTC

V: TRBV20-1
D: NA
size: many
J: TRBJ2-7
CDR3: CSASAASSYEQYF
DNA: TGCAGTGCTAGCGCGGCGAGCTCCTACGAGCAGTACTTC

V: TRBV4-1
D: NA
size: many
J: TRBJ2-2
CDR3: CASSQEGGITGELFF
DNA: TGCGCCAGCAGCCAGGAGGGGGGGATCACCGGGGAGCTGTTTTTT

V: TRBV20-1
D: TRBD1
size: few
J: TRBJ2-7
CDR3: CSAQKGAGTLYEQYF
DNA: TGCAGTGCCCAAAAGGGGGCAGGGACCCTCTACGAGCAGTACTTC

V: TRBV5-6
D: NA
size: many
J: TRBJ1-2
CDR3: CASSLGSAYGYTF
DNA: TGTGCCAGCAGCTTGGGCTCGGCCTATGGCTACACCTTC

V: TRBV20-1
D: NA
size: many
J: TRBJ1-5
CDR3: CSAGDRSGVRGQSPESQPQHF
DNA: TGCAGTGCTGGCGACAGGTCCGGGGTCCGGGGTCAATCCCCGGAATCCCAGCCCCAGCATTTT

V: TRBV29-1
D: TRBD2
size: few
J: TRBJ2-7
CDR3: CSVVGGGDSSYEQYF
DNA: TGCAGCGTTGTGGGCGGGGGGGACAGTTCTTACGAGCAGTACTTC

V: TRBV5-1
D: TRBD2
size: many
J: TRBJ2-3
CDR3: CASSLEGLATDTQYF
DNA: TGCGCCAGCAGCTTGGAGGGACTAGCTACAGATACGCAGTATTTT

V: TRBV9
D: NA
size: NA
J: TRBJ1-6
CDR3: CASSVEGGTSYNSPLHF
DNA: TGTGCCAGCAGCGTAGAGGGTGGGACCTCCTATAATTCACCCCTCCACTTT

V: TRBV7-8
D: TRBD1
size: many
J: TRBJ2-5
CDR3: CASSPPVASGGETQYF
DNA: TGTGCCAGCAGCCCCCCGGTGGCCTCAGGGGGAGAGACCCAGTACTTC

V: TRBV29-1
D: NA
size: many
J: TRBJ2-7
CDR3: CSVDGAPASYEQYF
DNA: TGCAGCGTTGATGGGGCTCCCGCCTCCTACGAGCAGTACTTC

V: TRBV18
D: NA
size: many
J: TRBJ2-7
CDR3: CASSPLSSYEQYF
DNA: TGTGCCAGCTCACCATTGAGCTCCTACGAGCAGTACTTC

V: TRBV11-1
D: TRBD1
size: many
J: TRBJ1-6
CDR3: CASSLDDRDNSPLHF
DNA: TGTGCCAGCAGCTTAGACGACAGGGACAATTCACCCCTCCACTTT

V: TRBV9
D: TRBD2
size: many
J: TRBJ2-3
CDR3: CASSVGLAGASWTDTQYF
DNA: TGTGCCAGCAGCGTAGGGTTAGCGGGGGCGTCCTGGACAGATACGCAGTATTTT

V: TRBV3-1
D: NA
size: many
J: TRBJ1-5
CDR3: CASSQEASNQPQHF
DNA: TGTGCCAGCAGCCAAGAAGCGAGCAATCAGCCCCAGCATTTT

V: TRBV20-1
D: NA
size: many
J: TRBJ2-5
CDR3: CSANRRETQYF
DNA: TGCAGTGCTAATAGAAGGGAGACCCAGTACTTC

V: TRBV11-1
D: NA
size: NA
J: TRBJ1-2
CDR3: CASSLNQDYGYTF
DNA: TGTGCCAGCAGCTTGAATCAGGACTATGGCTACACCTTC

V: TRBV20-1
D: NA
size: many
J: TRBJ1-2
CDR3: CSAFNGANYGYTF
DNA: TGCAGTGCTTTTAACGGGGCTAACTATGGCTACACCTTC

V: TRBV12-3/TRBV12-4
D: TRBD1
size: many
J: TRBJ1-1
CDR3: CASSLDRSEEAFF
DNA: TGTGCCAGCAGTTTGGACAGGTCAGAAGAAGCTTTCTTT

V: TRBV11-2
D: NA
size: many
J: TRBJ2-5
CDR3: CASSLGKNQETQYF
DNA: TGTGCCAGCAGCTTAGGGAAGAATCAAGAGACCCAGTACTTC

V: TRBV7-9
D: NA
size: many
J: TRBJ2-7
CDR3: CASGNAEGGRGGQYF
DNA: TGTGCCAGCGGGAACGCGGAGGGGGGGCGTGGCGGGCAGTACTTC

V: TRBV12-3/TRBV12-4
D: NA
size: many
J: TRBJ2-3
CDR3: CASSRTLGRTDTQYF
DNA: TGTGCCAGCAGTCGGACACTGGGTCGCACAGATACGCAGTATTTT

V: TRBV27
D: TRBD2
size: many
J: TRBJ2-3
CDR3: CASSLASGARDTQYF
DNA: TGTGCCAGCAGTTTAGCTAGCGGGGCCAGAGATACGCAGTATTTT

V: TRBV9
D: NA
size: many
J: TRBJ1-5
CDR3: CASSVGDSVQPQHF
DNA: TGTGCCAGCAGCGTAGGGGATTCCGTGCAGCCCCAGCATTTT

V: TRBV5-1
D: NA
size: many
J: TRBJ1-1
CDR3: CASSRGGTANTEAFF
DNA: TGCGCCAGCAGCCGCGGCGGCACAGCGAACACTGAAGCTTTCTTT

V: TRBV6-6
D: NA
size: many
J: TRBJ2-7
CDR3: CASSYRGDEQYF
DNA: TGTGCCAGCAGTTACAGAGGGGACGAGCAGTACTTC

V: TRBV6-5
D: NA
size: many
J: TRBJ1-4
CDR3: CASSYGGQGKLFF
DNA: TGTGCCAGCAGTTACGGGGGGCAGGGAAAACTGTTTTTT

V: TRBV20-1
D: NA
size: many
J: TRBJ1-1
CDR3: CRGEGNTEAFF
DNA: TGCAGGGGCGAAGGGAACACTGAAGCTTTCTTT

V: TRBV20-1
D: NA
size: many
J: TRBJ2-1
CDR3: CSASLSIDEQFF
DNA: TGCAGTGCTAGTCTCAGTATAGATGAGCAGTTCTTC